This T cell receptor (beta chain) was documented in a study of shared clonotypes between healthy human individuals. Positive CCR7 selection of CD45RO-negative cells yielded the naive CD8 cells, and terminally differentiated effector memory CD45RA+ cells were excluded. The study drew all its donors from Caucasian adults living in Nashville, Tennessee. This CDR3 spans 14 amino acids. V dropped 3 bases and J dropped 3 bases, with 9 bases sitting between them. The V gene's germline CDR1 is SEHNR and CDR2 FQNEAQ (reference sequence). This table comes from immunoSEQ multiplex PCR, and its TCRdb copy is limited to in-frame clones, with some not included. The sample has about 1,900,000 clones, about 95% seen once.

The chain joins TRBV7-9 to TRBJ1-3, with no clear D. This clonotype originated in a man between 18 and 35 years old in good health. The source material was naive CD8+ T cells sorted from blood. CDR3 in DNA: TGTGCCAGCAGCTTCGGGGTAATTGGAAACACCATATATTTT. This encodes CASSFGVIGNTIYF.